This T cell receptor beta chain originates from a study of shared clonotypes between healthy human individuals. This CDR3 region has 15 residues. Per the germline V gene, CDR1 is MGHDK and CDR2 is SYGVNS. Trimming took off 4 bases at V and 9 bases at J, with 19 bases between the two ends. Using immunoSEQ multiplex PCR, the repertoire was profiled, and TCRdb retains in-frame clones only, with some absent. The table records around 2.5 million clones, approximately 93% of them present only once. The sample consisted of naive CD4+ T cells from PBMCs. Subset indicated: CD45RA+ positively selected. The TCR was taken from a man younger than 35 in good health. Some clones in this sample may be carry-over from other donors' samples. The V gene is TRBV25-1, the J gene TRBJ1-5, with a weak D call TRBD1 (5 bases). The CDR3 reads CASSALGDPQTPQHF. CDR3 bases: TGTGCCAGCAGTGCCCTAGGGGACCCTCAGACGCCCCAGCATTTT.